This T cell receptor (beta chain) was obtained from a study of tumor and adjacent non-tumor tissue in lung cancer. Study background: The cohort had around eleven adenocarcinoma, a couple of squamous cell and 1 small cell patients. General study findings and limits: Top 100 clones took a larger repertoire share in normal lung.

Three rounds of nested PCR, following a modified ARM-PCR protocol, produced the TCRbeta library. TCRdb re-called the multiplex PCR reads through MiXCR, storing one row per CDR3 protein. The table includes 65,000 to 90,000 distinct CDR3 sequences, over 75% detected once. RNA was extracted from bulk tissue without any cell sorting. The germline CDR1 and CDR2 sequences are KGHDR and SFDVKD. The CDR3 covers 15 residues. Trimming pared 4 bases from V and 2 bases from J, leaving 14 bases between. Only a few counts were recorded for this clonotype. The antigen remains undetermined. This clonotype originated in a woman aged 50 to 65 with non-small cell lung cancer. The chain joins TRBV24-1 to TRBJ2-7; a weak D match, TRBD2 (6 bases). Material for sequencing was lung tumor tissue. The CDR3 sequence is CATSDSGGDPYEQYF. In nucleotides, the CDR3 is TGTGCCACCAGTGACTCTGGCGGGGACCCCTACGAGCAGTACTTC.